This TCR beta chain was documented in a study of blood T cell repertoires in COVID-19. Across the study: Samples taken during acute and convalescent COVID-19 were collected in the United States, Italy and Spain. The cDNA or gDNA used as material had been derived from T cells, B-cell-depleted T cells, or PBMCs.

Original methodology: Reference gene primers were amplified, and this amplification served to estimate nucleated cell counts. Assay used: immunoSEQ multiplex PCR; TCRdb lists only in-frame clones, some missing. For V, J and clone size, that table is used; D and trimming come from the DNA. The sample has 95,000 to 150,000 clones, approximately 85% seen once; the top ten hold 5% to 7.5%. Specimen: peripheral blood. The sequence came from a man older than 75 with active or convalescent COVID-19.

For the CDR3, the DNA is TGCGCCAGCAGCCCCCGGACTAGCGGGGGGGCCCCTTTTAAGGAGACCCAGTACTTC. Its translation is CASSPRTSGGAPFKETQYF. The chain has TRBV5-1 and TRBJ2-5; 15 bases are a match to TRBD2. The CDR3 consists of 19 residues. Germline CDR1 and CDR2: SGHRS and YFSETQ. V was clipped by 4 bases and J by 5 bases; unmatched bases: 15.